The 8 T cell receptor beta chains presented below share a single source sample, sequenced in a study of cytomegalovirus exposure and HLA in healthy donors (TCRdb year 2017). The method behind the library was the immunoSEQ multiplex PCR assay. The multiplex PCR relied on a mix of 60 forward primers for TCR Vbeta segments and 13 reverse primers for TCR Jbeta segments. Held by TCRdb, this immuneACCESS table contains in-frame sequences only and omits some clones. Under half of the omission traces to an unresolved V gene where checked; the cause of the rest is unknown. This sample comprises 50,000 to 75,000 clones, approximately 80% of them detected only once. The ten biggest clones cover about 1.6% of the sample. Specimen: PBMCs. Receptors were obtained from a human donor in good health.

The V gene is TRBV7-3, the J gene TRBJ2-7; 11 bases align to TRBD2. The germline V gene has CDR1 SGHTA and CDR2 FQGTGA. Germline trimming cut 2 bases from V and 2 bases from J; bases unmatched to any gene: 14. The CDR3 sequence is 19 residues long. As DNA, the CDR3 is TGTGCCAGCAGCTTATTTGTCTCGGGGACTAGCGGTACACCCTACGAGCAGTACTTC. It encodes CASSLFVSGTSGTPYEQYF.

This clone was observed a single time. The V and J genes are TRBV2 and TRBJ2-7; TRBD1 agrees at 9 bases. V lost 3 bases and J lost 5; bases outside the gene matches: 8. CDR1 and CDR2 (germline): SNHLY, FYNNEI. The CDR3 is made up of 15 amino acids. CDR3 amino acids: CASSDLGQGSDEQYF. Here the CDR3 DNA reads TGTGCCAGCAGTGATCTGGGACAGGGTAGCGACGAGCAGTACTTC.

As DNA, the CDR3 is TGTGCCAGCAGTGGACAGAAATCTTACAATGAGCAGTTCTTC. Translation gives CASSGQKSYNEQFF. J is TRBJ2-1 and V is TRBV2; weak D call: TRBD1 (5 bases). The CDR3 consists of 14 residues. Germline V gene data show CDR1 as SNHLY and CDR2 as FYNNEI. With 4 bases removed from V and 4 bases from J, the gap between germline ends came to 11 bases.

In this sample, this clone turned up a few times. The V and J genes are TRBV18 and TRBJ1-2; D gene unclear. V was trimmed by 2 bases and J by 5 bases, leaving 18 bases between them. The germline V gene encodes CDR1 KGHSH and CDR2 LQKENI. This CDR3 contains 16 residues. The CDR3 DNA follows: TGTGCCAGCTCACCAGCGTCAATTGAGGTTACTTATGGCTACACCTTC. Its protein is CASSPASIEVTYGYTF. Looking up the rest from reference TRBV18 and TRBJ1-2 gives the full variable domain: NAGVMQNPRHLVRRRGQEARLRCSPMKGHSHVYWYRQLPEEGLKFMVYLQKENIIDESGMPKERFSAEFPKEGPSILRIQQVVRGDSAAYFCASSPASIEVTYGYTFGSGTRLTVV.

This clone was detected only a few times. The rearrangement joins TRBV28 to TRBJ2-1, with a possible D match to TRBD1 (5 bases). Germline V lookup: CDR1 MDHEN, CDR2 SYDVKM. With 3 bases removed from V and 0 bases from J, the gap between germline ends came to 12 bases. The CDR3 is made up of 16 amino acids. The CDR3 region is CASSLGRSPSYNEQFF. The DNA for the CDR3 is TGTGCCAGCAGTTTGGGGCGTTCCCCCTCCTACAATGAGCAGTTCTTC.

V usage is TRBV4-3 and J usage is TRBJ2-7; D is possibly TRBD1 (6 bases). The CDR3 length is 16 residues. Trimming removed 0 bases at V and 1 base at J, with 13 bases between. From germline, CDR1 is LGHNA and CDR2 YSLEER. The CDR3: CASSQEGAASSYEQYF. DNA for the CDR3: TGCGCCAGCAGCCAAGAGGGGGCAGCATCATCCTACGAGCAGTACTTC.

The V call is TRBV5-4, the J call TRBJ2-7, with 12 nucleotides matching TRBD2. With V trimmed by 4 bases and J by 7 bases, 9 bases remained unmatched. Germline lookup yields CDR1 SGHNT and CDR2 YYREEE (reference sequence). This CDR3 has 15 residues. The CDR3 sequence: CASSEVTSGRREQYF. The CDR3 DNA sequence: TGTGCCAGCAGCGAAGTAACTAGCGGGAGGAGGGAGCAGTACTTC.

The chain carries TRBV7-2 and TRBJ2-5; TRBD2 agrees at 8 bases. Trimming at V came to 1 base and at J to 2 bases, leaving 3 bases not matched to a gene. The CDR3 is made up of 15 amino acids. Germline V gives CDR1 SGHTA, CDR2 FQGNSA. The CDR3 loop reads CASSLVASGQETQYF. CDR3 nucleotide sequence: TGTGCCAGCAGCTTAGTGGCTAGCGGGCAAGAGACCCAGTACTTC.